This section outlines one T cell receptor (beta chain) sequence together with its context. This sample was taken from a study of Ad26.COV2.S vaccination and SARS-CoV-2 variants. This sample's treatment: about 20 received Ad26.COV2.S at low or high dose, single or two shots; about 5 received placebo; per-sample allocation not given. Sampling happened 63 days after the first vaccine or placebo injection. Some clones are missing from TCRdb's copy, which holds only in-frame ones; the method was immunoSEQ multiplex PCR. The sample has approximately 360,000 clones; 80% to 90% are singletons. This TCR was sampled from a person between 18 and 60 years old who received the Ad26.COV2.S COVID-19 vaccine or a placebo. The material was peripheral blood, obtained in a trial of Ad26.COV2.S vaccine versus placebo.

The CDR3 region has the DNA TGTGCCAGTAGTATTGAAGGGAAGAGCAATCAGCCCCAGCATTTT. It translates to CASSIEGKSNQPQHF. The rearrangement joins TRBV19 to TRBJ1-5, with D unresolved. Looked up from germline, CDR1 is LNHDA and CDR2 is SQIVND (reference sequence). The CDR3 totals 15 residues. The ends were cut back, 3 bases at V and 1 base at J, with 10 bases in the middle.